These 5 T cell receptor beta chains were sequenced from one sample in a study of T cells after yellow fever vaccination. TCRdb reprocessed the 5' RACE reads with MiXCR, giving one entry per CDR3 protein. Counted here are over 45,000 distinct CDR3 sequences, roughly 7.4% occurring once; the ten biggest clones make up around 44%. Sequenced here: CD8+ T cells sorted from PBMCs, sampled on the day of the first yellow fever vaccination. The origin of the receptors is a young man who received the YFV17D yellow fever vaccine.

The chain recombines TRBV11-3 with TRBJ2-1; TRBD2 matches 9 bases. CDR1 is SGHNT and CDR2 is YENEEA in the germline V gene. The CDR3 is made up of 15 amino acids. J lost 4 bases, V lost 5 bases, and 6 bases had no gene match. CDR3 coding DNA: TGTGCCAGCAGCGGAAGCGGGGGGCCGTACAATGAGCAGTTCTTC. Translating gives CASSGSGGPYNEQFF.

The rearrangement joins TRBV4-1 to TRBJ1-5; D possibly corresponds to TRBD1 (5 bases). There are 12 residues in the CDR3. V was pared by 1 base and J by 7 bases, with 5 bases between. Germline V gene data show CDR1 as MGHRA and CDR2 as YSYEKL. The CDR3, as DNA: TGCGCCAGCAGCCAAGGGGGGCAGCCCCAGCATTTT. It is translated as CASSQGGQPQHF.

This clonotype was recorded many times. The V gene is TRBV4-1, the J gene TRBJ1-1; D call uncertain. Looked up from germline, CDR1 is MGHRA and CDR2 is YSYEKL. The ends were cut back, 4 bases at V and 4 bases at J, with 10 bases in the middle. CDR3 length: 13 residues. The CDR3 sequence: CASSPREVTEAFF. CDR3 bases: TGCGCCAGCAGCCCCCGGGAGGTCACTGAAGCTTTCTTT.

This clonotype was detected only a few times. The rearrangement uses TRBV4-1 and TRBJ2-7, with D hard to call. The V end was cut by 0 bases, the J end by 6 bases, with 15 bases between. This CDR3 spans 15 amino acids. Germline-derived CDR1 and CDR2 are MGHRA and YSYEKL. CDR3 sequence reads: CASSQDRSASIEQYF. CDR3 DNA: TGCGCCAGCAGCCAAGATAGGTCGGCGAGTATCGAGCAGTACTTC.

This clonotype has ten or more counts. This chain joins TRBV6-6 and TRBJ2-1, with D tentatively TRBD1 (5 bases). The V gene lost 7 bases and the J gene lost 6 bases, with 10 bases spanning the gap. CDR1 MNHNY and CDR2 SVGAGI come from the germline V gene (reference sequence). The CDR3 has 12 residues. The CDR3 sequence is CASMSRGNEQFF. The DNA of the CDR3 is TGTGCCAGCATGTCAAGGGGCAATGAGCAGTTCTTC.